This passage covers 11 T cell receptor beta chains from one sample sequenced in a study of monozygotic twins with inflammatory bowel disease. After re-calling the 5' RACE reads, TCRdb lists one entry per CDR3 protein, DNA absent. The table for this sample gives about 160,000 distinct CDR3 sequences. Sequenced sample: blood. These receptor sequences come from a human donor with ulcerative colitis or Crohn's disease, or a healthy co-twin of an affected twin (not recorded which).

The chain carries TRBV7-2 and TRBJ1-6; no DNA is available, so the TRBD1 call from TCRdb remains unchecked. This CDR3 comprises 15 residues. Germline CDR1 reads SGHTA; CDR2 reads FQGNSA. This CDR3 reads CASSFPTGGNSPLHF.

This chain uses TRBV18 with TRBJ1-2; TCRdb lists TRBD1, though no DNA is available to test this call. The germline V gene has CDR1 KGHSH and CDR2 LQKENI. The CDR3 consists of 16 residues. The CDR3 here is CASSPAGTGREDGYTF.

The CDR3 is CASSFGVGVTSNTEAFF. The chain recombines TRBV7-9 with TRBJ1-1. Germline values: CDR1 SEHNR, CDR2 FQNEAQ (reference sequence). The CDR3 extends over 17 amino acids.

The chain joins TRBV29-1 to TRBJ1-2; the TCRdb call, TRBD1, lacks DNA for checking. The CDR3 length is 12 residues. The germline V gene has CDR1 SQVTM and CDR2 ANQGSEA. The CDR3 sequence is CSVLSGQYGYTF.

The chain combines TRBV29-1 with TRBJ2-7; the D call of TRBD1 rests on TCRdb alone, since no DNA is present to check it. There are 14 residues in the CDR3. Germline assignment: CDR1 SQVTM and CDR2 ANQGSEA. The CDR3 region is CSVVSLDRTYEQYF.

The gene calls are TRBV21-1 and TRBJ1-5; there is no DNA to check the TCRdb D call of TRBD1. TRBV21-1 is assigned pseudogene status. The CDR3 contains 14 residues. CDR3 region: CASSKARGHQPQHF.

This rearrangement joins TRBV19 to TRBJ1-2. The CDR3 runs 11 residues. The V gene's germline CDR1 is LNHDA and CDR2 SQIVND (reference sequence). This CDR3 is CASKTPNGYTF.

The chain employs TRBV7-3 and TRBJ2-1; TCRdb reports TRBD1, a call that lacks DNA to check it against. Germline CDR1 is SGHTA and CDR2 is FQGTGA. The CDR3 has 17 residues. CDR3 in amino acids: CASSSGSRGSGLNEQFF.

The chain uses TRBV29-1 and TRBJ2-7. Germline CDR1 is SQVTM and CDR2 is ANQGSEA. This CDR3 region has 12 residues. The CDR3 sequence is CSVKAPSYEQYF.

The gene calls are TRBV19 and TRBJ1-1. The CDR3 is 14 amino acids. The germline V gene has CDR1 LNHDA and CDR2 SQIVND (reference sequence). CDR3 protein: CASSTRYENTEAFF. Full variable domain (outside the CDR3, taken from reference TRBV19 and TRBJ1-1): DGGITQSPKYLFRKEGQNVTLSCEQNLNHDAMYWYRQDPGQGLRLIYYSQIVNDFQKGDIAEGYSVSREKKESFPLTVTSAQKNPTAFYLCASSTRYENTEAFFGQGTRLTVV.

The genes are TRBV29-1 and TRBJ2-5; TCRdb indicates TRBD2, and absent DNA this call remains unverified. Germline V gene sequence: CDR1 SQVTM, CDR2 ANQGSEA. The CDR3 sequence is 16 residues long. Here the CDR3 reads CSVEDLGSGYQETQYF.